One and the same sample provided the 10 T cell receptor beta chains below, sequenced in a study of beta chain features in type 1 diabetes. Study results and caveats: There was a moderate but significant shortening of TCRB CDR3s in all four CD4+ subsets of Type 1 diabetes patients.

What these receptors recognize is not known. Since all of the isolated RNA was reverse transcribed, expressed TCRB transcripts were what got sequenced. Libraries were prepared by immunoSEQ multiplex PCR; TCRdb keeps only in-frame clonotypes and omits some of them. The data hold around 690,000 clones, with around 12% observed a single time. What was sequenced was naive CD4+ T cells from blood. The source of these receptors is a man aged 25-40 years with type 1 diabetes.

This clone was counted a few times. The gene calls are TRBV19 and TRBJ2-3; TRBD2 matches at 8 bases. V lost 5 bases to trimming and J lost 2 bases; unmatched junction nucleotides: 6. This CDR3 has 15 amino acids. Germline V gene sequence: CDR1 LNHDA, CDR2 SQIVND (reference sequence). For the CDR3, the DNA is TGTGCCAGTAGTGGGCAGCGGGGGATCACAGATACGCAGTATTTT. It is translated as CASSGQRGITDTQYF.

CDR3 in DNA: TGTGCCAGCAGCGCAGGACAGGGGAGAAATGAGCAGTTCTTC. Amino acids: CASSAGQGRNEQFF. The V call is TRBV7-9, the J call TRBJ2-1; TRBD1 matches at 9 bases. The CDR3 spans 14 residues. The V segment lost 5 bases and the J segment 7 bases; nucleotides outside the gene matches: 6. Germline loops: CDR1 SEHNR, CDR2 FQNEAQ (reference sequence).

This clone was picked up a small number of times. V gene TRBV6-5 combines with J gene TRBJ1-1, with 9 bases identical to TRBD1. CDR1 is MNHEY, CDR2 SVGAGI, per germline. This CDR3 comprises 14 residues. V was pared by 6 bases and J by 2 bases, with 4 bases of the junction left unmatched. DNA of the CDR3: TGTGCCAGCAGCCAGGACAGGGGAAACACTGAAGCTTTCTTT. This sequence encodes CASSQDRGNTEAFF.

The chain carries TRBV2 and TRBJ1-5; 9 nucleotides agree with TRBD1. Looked up from germline, CDR1 is SNHLY and CDR2 is FYNNEI. Trimming cost V 7 bases and J 6 bases; bases outside gene matches: 7. This CDR3 has 14 residues. DNA for the CDR3: TGTGCCAGCAACCGGGACAGGGCTGGTCAGCCCCAGCATTTT. It codes for CASNRDRAGQPQHF.

This sequence joins TRBV7-9 and TRBJ2-5; D is undetermined. Trimming removed 1 base from V and 2 bases from J, with 8 bases in between. The CDR3 spans 14 residues. Germline V lookup: CDR1 SEHNR, CDR2 FQNEAQ (reference sequence). CDR3 amino acids: CASSLEAVQETQYF. CDR3 sequence (DNA): TGTGCCAGCAGCTTAGAGGCGGTACAAGAGACCCAGTACTTC. Variable domain in full (rest from reference TRBV7-9 and TRBJ2-5): DTGVSQNPRHKITKRGQNVTFRCDPISEHNRLYWYRQTLGQGPEFLTYFQNEAQLEKSRLLSDRFSAERPKGSFSTLEIQRTEQGDSAMYLCASSLEAVQETQYFGPGTRLLVL.

A few counts support this clone. V and J are TRBV7-2 and TRBJ2-3; TRBD1 matches 7 bases. With 5 bases clipped from V and 2 bases from J, the junction kept 7 bases outside the gene matches. The CDR3 has 15 amino acids. Germline CDR1 SGHTA, CDR2 FQGNSA. CDR3 loop: CASSIQTGYTDTQYF. DNA of the CDR3: TGTGCCAGCAGCATCCAGACAGGGTACACAGATACGCAGTATTTT.

This rearrangement joins TRBV7-8 to TRBJ1-2, with D possibly matching TRBD1 (5 bases). This CDR3 contains 14 residues. V was shortened by 1 base and J by 6 bases, with 12 bases between the two germline ends. The germline gives CDR1 SGHVS, CDR2 FQNEAQ. The CDR3 DNA sequence: TGTGCCAGCAGCTTAGTAGCGGCAGGGAATGGCTACACCTTC. It translates to CASSLVAAGNGYTF.

The chain employs TRBV5-1 and TRBJ2-7; D perhaps matches TRBD2 (6 bases). The CDR3 consists of 15 residues. Between the trimmed V and J ends, which lost 6 bases and 4 bases, there was a span of 20 bases. The germline CDR1 and CDR2 sequences are SGHRS and YFSETQ. The CDR3 DNA is TGCGCCAGCAAGGAGGGTCGGGCACACAGTTACGAGCAGTACTTC. Its protein is CASKEGRAHSYEQYF. Using reference TRBV5-1 and TRBJ2-7 for the parts outside the CDR3, the full variable domain is KAGVTQTPRYLIKTRGQQVTLSCSPISGHRSVSWYQQTPGQGLQFLFEYFSETQRNKGNFPGRFSGRQFSNSRSEMNVSTLELGDSALYLCASKEGRAHSYEQYFGPGTRLTVT.

Only a few counts were recorded for this clone. V is TRBV27 and J is TRBJ2-3, with D unresolved. There are 14 residues in the CDR3. Germline CDR1 MNHEY, CDR2 SMNVEV (reference sequence). V was pared by 8 bases and J by 0 bases, with 12 bases between. This chain's CDR3 is CASWSPASTDTQYF. For the CDR3, the DNA is TGTGCCAGCTGGAGTCCGGCTAGCACAGATACGCAGTATTTT.

The chain combines TRBV15 with TRBJ1-5; D uncertain. Germline loops: CDR1 LNHNV, CDR2 YYDKDF (reference sequence). V gave up 0 bases and J gave up 9 bases, with 9 bases separating them. CDR3 size: 13 residues. CDR3 region: CATSRDGGRPQHF. CDR3 bases: TGTGCCACCAGCAGAGATGGAGGACGGCCCCAGCATTTT.